What follows are 2 T cell receptor beta chains derived from one specimen sequenced in a study of cytomegalovirus exposure and HLA in healthy donors. Profiling relied on immunoSEQ multiplex PCR, and the TCRdb table lists in-frame clones only, not all of them. In the table there are about 98,000 clones, more than 85% of which are singletons. The sequenced sample consisted of PBMCs. Receptors were obtained from a man aged 18 to 29 in good health and CMV-seropositive.

This rearrangement joins TRBV2 to TRBJ1-2; 12 nucleotides line up with TRBD1. CDR3 length equals 15 residues. Germline V gene lookup returns CDR1 SNHLY and CDR2 FYNNEI. V lost 6 bases, J lost 4 bases, and 6 bases stayed unmatched. The CDR3 region has the DNA TGTGCCAGCAGGACGGGACAGGGGGCGGGCTATGGCTACACCTTC. This gives the protein CASRTGQGAGYGYTF.

J is TRBJ1-5 and V is TRBV28; 10 bases match TRBD1. The length of the CDR3 is 16 residues. Trimming cost V 5 bases and J 4 bases; bases outside gene matches: 8. CDR1 is MDHEN, CDR2 SYDVKM, per germline. The CDR3 bases are TGTGCCAGCAGTCCCGCGACAGGGGGCCTGAATCAGCCCCAGCATTTT. Its protein is CASSPATGGLNQPQHF.